This TCR beta chain comes out of a study of T cells in localized non-small cell lung cancer (dated by TCRdb to the early 2020s). For the wider study: Comparing tumors with uninvolved tumor-adjacent lungs, the study looked at the T cell repertoires of about 240 patients with early-stage NSCLC. The cohort comprised 236 treatment-naïve NSCLC patients with resected, localized lung tumors. NSCLC patients had a mean age of roughly 66 years, and more than 120 were male and 107 female.

In the case of this clone: The clone's antigen remains unknown. No base quality values were provided; no much bigger clone lies one nucleotide off.

At diagnosis, tumor, uninvolved tumor-adjacent lung and peripheral blood were collected and then preserved as a mix of FFPE and fresh-frozen material. For TCR repertoire profiling, blood samples were analyzed in the form of peripheral blood mononuclear cells. General conclusions and limits of the study: Uninvolved tumor-adjacent lung showed the highest T cell clonality, higher than tumor, which suggests more focused antigenic responses in the uninvolved tumor-adjacent lung. Since the design was exploratory, TCR variables were selected using unadjusted p-values with no false-discovery rate correction. Longer overall survival was associated with higher T cell density in blood, whereas shorter survival was associated with higher clonality in adjacent lung. Because multi-region sequencing of the tumors was not done, intratumor heterogeneity could not be ruled out. A median of 57 of the top 100 tumor clones turned up in the paired uninvolved adjacent lung, and under 30 of those clones also ranked among the top 100 of that same adjacent lung.

The germline V gene (reference sequence) supplies CDR1 MNHEY and CDR2 SMNVEV. The CDR3 numbers 16 residues from cysteine through phenylalanine. Only the CDR3 DNA stays, 48 bases, in frame from base 1. Clipping removes 6 bases from V and 8 bases from J, with 15 as the unmatched junction base count. TCR beta CDR3 regions were sequenced from DNA using the immunoSEQ Assay. The authors' analysis ran thus. T cell density was computed as TCR beta template counts normalized to usable DNA estimated by amplifying housekeeping genes. Richness was estimated with the preseqR package, extrapolating to 400,000 templates for PBMC samples and 120,000 templates for tissue samples. Clonality was taken to be one minus Pielou's evenness. Differential abundance testing on productive amino-acid clonotypes, with a minimum total count of 5 and an alpha of 0.1, was used to identify tissue-enriched TCRs. The Jaccard Index and the Morisita Overlap Index were used to measure repertoire overlap between compartments. GLIPH grouped TCR beta CDR3s together with public tetramer-defined viral CDR3s, and a viral motif had to include at least three viral sequences and also show V-gene enrichment. TCRdb retrieved this table from immuneACCESS and kept in-frame rearrangements only. Not all clones are present; in checked studies, unresolved V genes account for under half, and no reason is known for the remainder. V, J and clone size are taken as reported in that table, and D and trimming were inferred from the DNA itself. The sample has roughly 71,000 clones on record, roughly 90% of them singletons. 21% of the sample comes from the top ten.

This chain joins TRBV27 to TRBJ2-2; 7 bases in the junction line up with TRBD2. The TCR was taken from a male donor aged 60 or older with stage III squamous cell lung carcinoma. Here the sequenced sample was peripheral blood, taken before any cancer treatment. The nucleotide sequence is given as TGTGCCAGCAGCGAAATTACCCGGGGGGTCAGGGGGGAGCTGTTTTTT. Protein translation: CASSEITRGVRGELFF.